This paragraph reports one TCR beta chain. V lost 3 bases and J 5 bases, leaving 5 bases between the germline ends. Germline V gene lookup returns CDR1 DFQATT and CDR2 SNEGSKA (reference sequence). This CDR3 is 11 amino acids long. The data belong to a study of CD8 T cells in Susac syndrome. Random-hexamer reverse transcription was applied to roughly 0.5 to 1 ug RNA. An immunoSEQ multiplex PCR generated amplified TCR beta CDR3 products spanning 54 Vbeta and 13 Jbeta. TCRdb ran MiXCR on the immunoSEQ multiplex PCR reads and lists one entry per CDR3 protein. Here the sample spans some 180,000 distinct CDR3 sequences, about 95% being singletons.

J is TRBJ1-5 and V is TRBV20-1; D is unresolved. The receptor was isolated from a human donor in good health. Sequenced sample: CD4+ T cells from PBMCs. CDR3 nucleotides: TGCAGTGCTAGTGGCGATCAGCCCCAGCATTTT. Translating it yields CSASGDQPQHF.